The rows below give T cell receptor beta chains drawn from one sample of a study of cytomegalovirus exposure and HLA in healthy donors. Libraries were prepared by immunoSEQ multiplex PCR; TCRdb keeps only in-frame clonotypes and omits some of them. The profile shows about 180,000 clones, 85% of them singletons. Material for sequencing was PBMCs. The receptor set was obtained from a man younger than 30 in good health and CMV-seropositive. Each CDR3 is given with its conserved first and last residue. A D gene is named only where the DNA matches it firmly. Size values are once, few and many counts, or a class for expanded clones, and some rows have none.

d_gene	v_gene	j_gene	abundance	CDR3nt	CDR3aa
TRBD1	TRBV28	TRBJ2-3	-	TGTGCCAGCAGTTCCTCCGGGACAGGGATAGATACGCAGTATTTT	CASSSSGTGIDTQYF
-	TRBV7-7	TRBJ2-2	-	TGTGCTAGCAGCCCCGGGACTCCCAACGCCCCCGGGGAGCTGTTTTTT	CASSPGTPNAPGELFF
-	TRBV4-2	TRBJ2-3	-	TGTGCCAGCAGCCAATTGGGAGGGGGAGTGGGTACAGATACGCAGTATTTT	CASSQLGGGVGTDTQYF
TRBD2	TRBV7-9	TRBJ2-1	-	TGTGCCAGCAGCTTGAGGACTAGCGGGGCCATATATGAGCAGTTCTTC	CASSLRTSGAIYEQFF
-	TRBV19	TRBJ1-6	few	TGTGCCAGTAGTCGGGAATCGAATTCACCCCTCCACTTT	CASSRESNSPLHF
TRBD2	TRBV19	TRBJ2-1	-	TGTGCCAGTAGTCGTCGGGGGGGGACCTACAATGAGCAGTTCTTC	CASSRRGGTYNEQFF
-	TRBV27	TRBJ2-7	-	TGTGCCAGCAGTTTATCGCCGGGAGCCTACGAGCAGTACTTC	CASSLSPGAYEQYF
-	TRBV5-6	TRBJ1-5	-	TGTGCCAGCAGCGGAGAAGGTAGCAATCAGCCCCAGCATTTT	CASSGEGSNQPQHF
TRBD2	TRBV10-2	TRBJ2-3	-	TGCGCCAGCAGTGAGCCTAGCGGGGGAACAGATACGCAGTATTTT	CASSEPSGGTDTQYF
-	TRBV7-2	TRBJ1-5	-	TGTGCCAGCAGCCCTCGGGACACCAGCAATCAGCCCCAGCATTTT	CASSPRDTSNQPQHF
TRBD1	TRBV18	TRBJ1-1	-	TGTGCCAGCTCACAGGACAGGGTCGAAGCTTTCTTT	CASSQDRVEAFF
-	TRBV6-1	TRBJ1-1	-	TGTGCCAGCAGTGATTTGGGGCACGCGAACACTGAAGCTTTCTTT	CASSDLGHANTEAFF
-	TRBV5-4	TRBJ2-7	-	TGTGCCAGCAGCCCAAAACAGGGCCCCTACGAGCAGTACTTC	CASSPKQGPYEQYF
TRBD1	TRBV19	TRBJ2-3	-	TGTGCCAGTAGTCAAGGACAGGCGGATACGCAGTATTTT	CASSQGQADTQYF
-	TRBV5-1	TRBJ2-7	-	TGCGCCAGCAGCTTGGAGCAGGAGGCCTACGAGCAGTACTTC	CASSLEQEAYEQYF
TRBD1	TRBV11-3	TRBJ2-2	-	TGTGCCAGCAGCCCGGGACAGGGGACCGGGGAGCTGTTTTTT	CASSPGQGTGELFF
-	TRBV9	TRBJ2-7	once	TGTGCCAGCAGCGTAGCGCCGGACAGCAGCTACGAGCAGTACTTC	CASSVAPDSSYEQYF
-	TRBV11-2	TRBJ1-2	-	TGTGCCAGCAGCTTTATAGGCGGGAGGGGGGAAGCTAACTATGGCTACACCTTC	CASSFIGGRGEANYGYTF
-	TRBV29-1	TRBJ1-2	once	TGCAGCGCGGGAGCTAACTATGGCTACACCTTC	CSAGANYGYTF
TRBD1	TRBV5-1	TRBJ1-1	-	TGCGCCAGCAGCATGACAGGGATGAAGCGGACTGAAGCTTTCTTT	CASSMTGMKRTEAFF
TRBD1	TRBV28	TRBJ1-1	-	TGTGCCAGCAGTTTTCTACCCGGACAGGGGAACACTGAAGCTTTCTTT	CASSFLPGQGNTEAFF
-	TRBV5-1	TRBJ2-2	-	TGCGCCAGCAGCTTGACTTCGCGGGATAGGGGAACCGGGGAGCTGTTTTTT	CASSLTSRDRGTGELFF
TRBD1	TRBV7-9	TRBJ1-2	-	TGTGCCAGCAGCATAGAGACAGGGAACTATGGCTACACCTTC	CASSIETGNYGYTF
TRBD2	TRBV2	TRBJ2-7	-	TGTGCCAGCAGTACCGCCCGCGGACTAGCGGGGGAACGTCCCTACGAGCAGTACTTC	CASSTARGLAGERPYEQYF
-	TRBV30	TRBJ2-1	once	TGTGCCTGGGCGACTAGCAATGAGCAGTTCTTC	CAWATSNEQFF
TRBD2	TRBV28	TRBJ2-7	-	TGTGCCAGCAGTTCAGTTGGCGGGAGCTCCTACGAGCAGTACTTC	CASSSVGGSSYEQYF
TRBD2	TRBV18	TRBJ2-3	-	TGTGCCAGCTCACCACCTGGGACTAGCGGGGCAGATACGCAGTATTTT	CASSPPGTSGADTQYF
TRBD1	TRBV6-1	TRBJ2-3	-	TGTGCCAGCAGTGAAAGGGGGCTAACAGATACGCAGTATTTT	CASSERGLTDTQYF
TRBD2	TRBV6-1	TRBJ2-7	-	TGTGCCAGTCTACCCCCCGGACTAGCGGGGGGCCTCAAGTACTTC	CASLPPGLAGGLKYF
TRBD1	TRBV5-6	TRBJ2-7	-	TGTGCCAGCAGCTTGGTATTGGGACAGGGAACGCAAGAGCAGTACTTC	CASSLVLGQGTQEQYF
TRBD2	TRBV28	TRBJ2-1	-	TGTGCCAGCAGTTTGATTTATAGCGGGAGGCGTAACAATGAGCAGTTCTTC	CASSLIYSGRRNNEQFF
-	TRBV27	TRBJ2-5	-	TGTGCCAGCAGTTTATCGAGGTTGGGGGGAGAGACCCAGTACTTC	CASSLSRLGGETQYF
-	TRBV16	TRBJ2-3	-	TGTGCCAGCAGCCAATCAAGAGATCCAGATACGCAGTATTTT	CASSQSRDPDTQYF
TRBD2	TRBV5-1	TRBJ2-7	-	TGCGCCAGCAGCTTGGGCCCTAGCGGTTTGGCCTACGAGCAGTACTTC	CASSLGPSGLAYEQYF
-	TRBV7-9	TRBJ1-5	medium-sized	TGTGCCAGCAGCTTGGACAGCTATAATCAGCCCCAGCATTTT	CASSLDSYNQPQHF
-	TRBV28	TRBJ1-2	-	TGTGCCAGCAGTCCTAGACGGGGCTACACCTTC	CASSPRRGYTF
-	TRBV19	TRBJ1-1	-	TGTGCCAGTAGTATGCGGGGGGCGCTTATCACTGAAGCTTTCTTT	CASSMRGALITEAFF
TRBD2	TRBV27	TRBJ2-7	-	TGTGCCAGCAGGGGAGGGGTCCCATACGAGCAGTACTTC	CASRGGVPYEQYF
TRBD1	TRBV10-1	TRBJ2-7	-	TGCGCCAGCAGTGAGTCGCGACAGGGGGCGAACTCCTACGAGCAGTACTTC	CASSESRQGANSYEQYF
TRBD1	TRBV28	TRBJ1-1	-	TGTGCCAGCAGTCACGCGGACAGGGGGAGGGCTTTCTTT	CASSHADRGRAFF
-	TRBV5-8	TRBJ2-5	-	TGTGCCAGCAGCTTGGATCAGCGGAAGACCCAGTACTTC	CASSLDQRKTQYF
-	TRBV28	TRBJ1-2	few	TGTGCCAGCAGTGCCTACAGGGTCTATGGCTACACCTTC	CASSAYRVYGYTF
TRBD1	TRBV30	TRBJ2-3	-	TGTGCCTCCAGGGGGTCTCACACAGATACGCAGTATTTT	CASRGSHTDTQYF
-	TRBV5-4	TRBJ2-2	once	TGTGCCAGCAGCTTAGTAGCGGCCGGGGAGCTGTTTTTT	CASSLVAAGELFF
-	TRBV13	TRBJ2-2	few	TGTGCCAGCAGGGAGCTGAACACCGGGGAGCTGTTTTTT	CASRELNTGELFF
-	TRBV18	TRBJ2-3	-	TGTGCCAGCTCACCACGTCCCGGTAGCACAGATACGCAGTATTTT	CASSPRPGSTDTQYF
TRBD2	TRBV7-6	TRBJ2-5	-	TGTGCCAGCAGCACCGATCGGGGACTAGCCCAGGCCCAGTACTTC	CASSTDRGLAQAQYF
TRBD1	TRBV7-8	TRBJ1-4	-	TGTGCCAGCAGCCTGCGTAGGACAGGGGAAAAACTGTTTTTT	CASSLRRTGEKLFF
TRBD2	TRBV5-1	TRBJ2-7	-	TGCGCCAGCAGCTTCTCCTCGACTAGCGAAGCCTACGAGCAGTACTTC	CASSFSSTSEAYEQYF
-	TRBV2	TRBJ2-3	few	TGTGCCAGCAGTGAATTAGCGAGCCCTAGCACAGATACGCAGTATTTT	CASSELASPSTDTQYF
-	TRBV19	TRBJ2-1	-	TGTGCCAGTAGTCTTAACTCACAGGCCTACAATGAGCAGTTCTTC	CASSLNSQAYNEQFF
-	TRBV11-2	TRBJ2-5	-	TGTGCCAGCAGCTTAGGGGCAGTTGGAGAGACCCAGTACTTC	CASSLGAVGETQYF
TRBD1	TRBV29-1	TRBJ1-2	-	TGCAGCGTTGCCCGGGACAGGGATCCCCATAACTATGGCTACACCTTC	CSVARDRDPHNYGYTF
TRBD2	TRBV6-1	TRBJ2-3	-	TGTGCCAGCAGCGCTAGCGGGGGGGCTGGAGGTACGCAGTATTTT	CASSASGGAGGTQYF
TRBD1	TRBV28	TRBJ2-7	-	TGTGCCAGCAGTTCCGGGACAGGGCTGTCCTACGAGCAGTACTTC	CASSSGTGLSYEQYF